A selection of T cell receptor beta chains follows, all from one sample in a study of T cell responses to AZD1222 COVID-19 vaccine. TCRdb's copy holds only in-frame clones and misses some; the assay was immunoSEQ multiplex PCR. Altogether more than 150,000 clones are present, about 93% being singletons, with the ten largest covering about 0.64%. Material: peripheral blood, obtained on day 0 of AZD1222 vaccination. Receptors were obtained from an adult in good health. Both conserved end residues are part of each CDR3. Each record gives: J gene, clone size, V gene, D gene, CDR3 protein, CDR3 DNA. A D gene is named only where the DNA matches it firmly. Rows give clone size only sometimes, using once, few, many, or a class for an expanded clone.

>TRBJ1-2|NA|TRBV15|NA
CATSRVRGEVYGYTF
TGTGCCACCAGCAGAGTAAGGGGGGAGGTTTATGGCTACACCTTC
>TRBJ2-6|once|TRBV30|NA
CAGAPANVLTF
TGTGCCGGGGCTCCGGCCAACGTCCTGACTTTC
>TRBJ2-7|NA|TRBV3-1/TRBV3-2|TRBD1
CASSPYPGQGAGEQYF
TGTGCCAGCAGCCCTTACCCGGGACAGGGGGCTGGCGAGCAGTACTTC
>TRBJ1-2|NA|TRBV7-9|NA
CASSWGDDGYTF
TGTGCCAGCAGCTGGGGCGATGACGGCTACACCTTC
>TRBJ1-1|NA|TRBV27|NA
CASSFRVAKIAEAFF
TGTGCCAGCAGTTTCCGGGTCGCCAAGATCGCTGAAGCTTTCTTT
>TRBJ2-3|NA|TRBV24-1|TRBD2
CATTASGRTDTQYF
TGTGCCACCACGGCTAGCGGCCGCACAGATACGCAGTATTTT
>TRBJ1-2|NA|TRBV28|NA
CASSFTTTYYGYTF
TGTGCCAGCAGTTTCACCACTACTTACTATGGCTACACCTTC
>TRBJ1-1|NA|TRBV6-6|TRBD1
CASSSVHRGNTEAFF
TGTGCCAGCAGTTCGGTACACAGGGGGAACACTGAAGCTTTCTTT
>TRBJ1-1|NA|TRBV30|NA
CACSGGRTEAFF
TGTGCCTGTTCTGGGGGGAGGACTGAAGCTTTCTTT
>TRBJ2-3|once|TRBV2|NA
CASRLDPSHDTQYF
TGTGCCAGCAGGCTTGACCCATCGCATGATACGCAGTATTTT
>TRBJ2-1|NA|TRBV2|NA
CASSSLIGGNEQFF
TGTGCCAGCAGTTCTTTAATCGGTGGGAATGAGCAGTTCTTC
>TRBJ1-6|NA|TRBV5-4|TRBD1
CASSEPGTGNNSPLHF
TGTGCCAGCAGCGAACCCGGGACAGGGAATAATTCACCCCTCCACTTT